The clone carrying this T cell receptor (beta chain) appeared a few times. Antigen specificity is unknown. This sample is drawn from a study of T-cell memory formation after mild COVID-19. Regarding the study as a whole: Some clones that responded were present in memory (sampled pre-infection), which suggests cross-reactive memory joined.

V dropped 2 bases and J dropped 10 bases, with 14 bases sitting between them. The CDR3 runs to 13 residues. TCRdb analysed the 5' RACE reads with MiXCR anew, one entry per CDR3 protein. Among 290,000 or so distinct CDR3 sequences listed, approximately 19% were seen once. V is TRBV12-3 or TRBV12-4 and J is TRBJ1-1; D gene ambiguous. This clonotype was sampled from a man aged 18 to 30 who had mild COVID-19 (a few samples of this study predate the infection). Cell type and time point are not known. The sequenced material came from PBMCs or a T cell subset sorted from them (not recorded which). The CDR3 loop is CASSLFAKPVAFF. CDR3 bases: TGTGCCAGCAGTTTATTCGCTAAACCGGTAGCTTTCTTT.